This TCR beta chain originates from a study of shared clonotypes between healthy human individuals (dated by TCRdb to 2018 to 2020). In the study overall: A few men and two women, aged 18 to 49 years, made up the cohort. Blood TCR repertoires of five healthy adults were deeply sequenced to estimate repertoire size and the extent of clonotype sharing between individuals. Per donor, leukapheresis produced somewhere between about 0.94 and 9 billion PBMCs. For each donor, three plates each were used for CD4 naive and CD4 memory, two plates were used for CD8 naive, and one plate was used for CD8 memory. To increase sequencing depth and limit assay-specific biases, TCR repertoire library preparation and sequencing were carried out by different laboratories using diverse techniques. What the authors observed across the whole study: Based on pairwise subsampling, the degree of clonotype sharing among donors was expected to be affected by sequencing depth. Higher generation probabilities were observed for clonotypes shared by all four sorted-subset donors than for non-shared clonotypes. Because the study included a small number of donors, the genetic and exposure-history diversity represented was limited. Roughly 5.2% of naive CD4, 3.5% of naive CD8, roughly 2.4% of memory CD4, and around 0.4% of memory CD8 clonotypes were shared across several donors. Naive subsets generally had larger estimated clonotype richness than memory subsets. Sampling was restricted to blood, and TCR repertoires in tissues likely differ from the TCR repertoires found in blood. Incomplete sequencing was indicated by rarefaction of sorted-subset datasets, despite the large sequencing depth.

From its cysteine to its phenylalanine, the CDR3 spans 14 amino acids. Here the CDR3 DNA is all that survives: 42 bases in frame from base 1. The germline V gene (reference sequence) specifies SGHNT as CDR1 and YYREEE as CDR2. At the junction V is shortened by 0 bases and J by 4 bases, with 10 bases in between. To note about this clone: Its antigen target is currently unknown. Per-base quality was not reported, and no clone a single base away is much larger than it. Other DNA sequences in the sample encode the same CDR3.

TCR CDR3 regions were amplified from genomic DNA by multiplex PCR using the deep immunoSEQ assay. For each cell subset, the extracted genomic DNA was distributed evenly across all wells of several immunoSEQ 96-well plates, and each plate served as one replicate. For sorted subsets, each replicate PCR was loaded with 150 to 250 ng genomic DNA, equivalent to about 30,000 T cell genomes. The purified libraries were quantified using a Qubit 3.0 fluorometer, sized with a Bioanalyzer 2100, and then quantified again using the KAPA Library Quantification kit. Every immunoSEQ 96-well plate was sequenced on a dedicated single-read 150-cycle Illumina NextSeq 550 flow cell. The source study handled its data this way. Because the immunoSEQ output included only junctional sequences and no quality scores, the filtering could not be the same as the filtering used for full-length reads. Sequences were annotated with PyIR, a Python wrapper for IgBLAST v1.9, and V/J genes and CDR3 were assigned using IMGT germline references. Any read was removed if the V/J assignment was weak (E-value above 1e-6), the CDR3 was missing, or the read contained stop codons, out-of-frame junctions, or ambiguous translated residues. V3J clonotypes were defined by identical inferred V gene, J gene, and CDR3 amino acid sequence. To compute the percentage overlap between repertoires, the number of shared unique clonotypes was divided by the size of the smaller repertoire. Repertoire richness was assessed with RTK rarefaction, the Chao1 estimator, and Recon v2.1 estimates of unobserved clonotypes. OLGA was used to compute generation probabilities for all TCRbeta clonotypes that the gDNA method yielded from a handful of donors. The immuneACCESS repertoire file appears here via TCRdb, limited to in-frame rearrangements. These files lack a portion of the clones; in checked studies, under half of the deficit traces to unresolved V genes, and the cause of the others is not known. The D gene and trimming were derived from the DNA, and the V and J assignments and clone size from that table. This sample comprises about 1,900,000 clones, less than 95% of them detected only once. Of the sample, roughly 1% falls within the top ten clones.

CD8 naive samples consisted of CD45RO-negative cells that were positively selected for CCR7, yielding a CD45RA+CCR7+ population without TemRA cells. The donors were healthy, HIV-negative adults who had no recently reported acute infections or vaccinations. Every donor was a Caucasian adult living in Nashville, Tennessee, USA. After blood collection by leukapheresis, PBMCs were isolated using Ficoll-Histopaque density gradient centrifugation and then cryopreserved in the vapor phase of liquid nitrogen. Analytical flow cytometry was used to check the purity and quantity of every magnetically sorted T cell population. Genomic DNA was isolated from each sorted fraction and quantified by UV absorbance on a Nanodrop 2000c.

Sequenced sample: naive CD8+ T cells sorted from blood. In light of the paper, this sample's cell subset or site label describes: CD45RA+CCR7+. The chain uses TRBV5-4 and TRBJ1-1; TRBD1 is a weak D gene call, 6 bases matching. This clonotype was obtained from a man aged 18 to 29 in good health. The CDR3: CASSLGQGGTEAFF. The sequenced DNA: TGTGCCAGCAGCTTGGGGCAAGGGGGCACTGAAGCTTTCTTT.